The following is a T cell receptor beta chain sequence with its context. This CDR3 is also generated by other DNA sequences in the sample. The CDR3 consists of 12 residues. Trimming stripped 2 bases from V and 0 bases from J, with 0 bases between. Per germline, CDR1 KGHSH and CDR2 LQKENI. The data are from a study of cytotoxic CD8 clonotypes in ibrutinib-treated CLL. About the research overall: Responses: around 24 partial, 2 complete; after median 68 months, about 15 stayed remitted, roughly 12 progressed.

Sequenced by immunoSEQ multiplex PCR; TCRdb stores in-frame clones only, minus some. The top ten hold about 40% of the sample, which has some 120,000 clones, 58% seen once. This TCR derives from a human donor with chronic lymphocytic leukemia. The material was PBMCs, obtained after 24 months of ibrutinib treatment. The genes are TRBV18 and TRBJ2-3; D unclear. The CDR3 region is CASSPSTDTQYF. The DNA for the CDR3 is TGTGCCAGCTCACCAAGCACAGATACGCAGTATTTT.